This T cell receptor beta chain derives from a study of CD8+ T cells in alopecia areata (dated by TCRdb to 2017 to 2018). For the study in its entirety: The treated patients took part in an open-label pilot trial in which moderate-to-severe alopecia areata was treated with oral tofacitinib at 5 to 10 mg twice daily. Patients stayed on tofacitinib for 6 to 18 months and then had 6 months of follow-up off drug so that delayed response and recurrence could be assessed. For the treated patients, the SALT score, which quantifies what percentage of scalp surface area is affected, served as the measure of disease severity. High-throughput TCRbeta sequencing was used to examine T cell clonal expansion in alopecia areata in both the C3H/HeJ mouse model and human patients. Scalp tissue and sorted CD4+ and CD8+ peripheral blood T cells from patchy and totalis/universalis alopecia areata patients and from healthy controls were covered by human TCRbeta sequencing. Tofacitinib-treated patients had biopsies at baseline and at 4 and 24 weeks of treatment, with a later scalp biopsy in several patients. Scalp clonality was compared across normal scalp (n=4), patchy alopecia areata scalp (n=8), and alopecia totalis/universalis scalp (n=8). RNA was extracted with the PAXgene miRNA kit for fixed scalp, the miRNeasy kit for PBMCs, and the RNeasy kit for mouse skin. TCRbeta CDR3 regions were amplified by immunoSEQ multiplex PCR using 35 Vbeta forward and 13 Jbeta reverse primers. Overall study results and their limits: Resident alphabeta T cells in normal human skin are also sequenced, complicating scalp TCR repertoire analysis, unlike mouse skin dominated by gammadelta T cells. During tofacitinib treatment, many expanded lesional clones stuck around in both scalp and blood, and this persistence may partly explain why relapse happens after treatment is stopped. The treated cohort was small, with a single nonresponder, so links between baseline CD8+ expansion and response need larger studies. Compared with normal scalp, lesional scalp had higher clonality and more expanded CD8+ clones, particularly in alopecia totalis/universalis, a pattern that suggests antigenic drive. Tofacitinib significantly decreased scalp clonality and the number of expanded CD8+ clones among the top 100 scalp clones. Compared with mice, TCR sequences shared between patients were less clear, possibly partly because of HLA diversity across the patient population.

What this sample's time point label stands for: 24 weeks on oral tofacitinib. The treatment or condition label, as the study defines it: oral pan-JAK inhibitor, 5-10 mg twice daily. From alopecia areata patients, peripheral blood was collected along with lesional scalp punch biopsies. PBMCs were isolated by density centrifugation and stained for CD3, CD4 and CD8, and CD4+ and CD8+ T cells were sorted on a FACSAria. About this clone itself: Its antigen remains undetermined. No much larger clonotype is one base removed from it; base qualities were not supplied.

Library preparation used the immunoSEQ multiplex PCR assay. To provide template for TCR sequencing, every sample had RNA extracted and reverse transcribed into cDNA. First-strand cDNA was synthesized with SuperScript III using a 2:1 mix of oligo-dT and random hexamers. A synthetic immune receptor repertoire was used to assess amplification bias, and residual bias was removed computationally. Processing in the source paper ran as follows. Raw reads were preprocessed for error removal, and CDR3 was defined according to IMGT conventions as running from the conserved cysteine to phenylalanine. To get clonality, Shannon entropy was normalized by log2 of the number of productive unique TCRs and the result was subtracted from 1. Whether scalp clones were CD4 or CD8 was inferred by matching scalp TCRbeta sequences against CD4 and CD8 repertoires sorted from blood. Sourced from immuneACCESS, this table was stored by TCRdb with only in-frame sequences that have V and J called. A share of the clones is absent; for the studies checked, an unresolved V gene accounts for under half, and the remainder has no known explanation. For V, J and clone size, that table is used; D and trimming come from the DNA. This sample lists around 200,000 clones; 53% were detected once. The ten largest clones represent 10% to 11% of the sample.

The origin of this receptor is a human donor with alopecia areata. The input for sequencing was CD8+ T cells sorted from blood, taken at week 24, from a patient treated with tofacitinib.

The CDR3 protein: CAWSLQSTGNTEAFF. The nucleotide sequence is given as TGTGCCTGGAGTTTACAATCGACAGGGAACACTGAAGCTTTCTTT. The sequence is built from TRBV30 and TRBJ1-1; a tentative D call is TRBD1 (6 bases match). V and J are truncated by 2 bases and 1 base respectively, leaving an intervening sequence of 14 bases. The CDR1 and CDR2 encoded by the germline V gene (reference sequence) are GTSNPN and SVGIG. CDR3 length: 15 amino acids, cysteine to phenylalanine. Just the 45-base CDR3 DNA is kept, in frame starting at base 1. Full variable domain (CDR3 extended with the reference TRBV30 and TRBJ1-1 proteins): SQTIHQWPATLVQPVGSPLSLECTVEGTSNPNLYWYRQAAGRGLQLLFYSVGIGQISSEVPQNLSASRPQDRQFILSSKKLLLSDSGFYLCAWSLQSTGNTEAFFGQGTRLTVV.